The 9 T cell receptor beta chains below all came from one sample that was sequenced in a study of OX40 agonist ivuxolimab in advanced cancers. Repertoires were generated with immunoSEQ multiplex PCR, while TCRdb's copy carries only in-frame clones and drops some. The repertoire holds roughly 58,000 clones, with 93% as singletons. The sample here was CD4+ or CD8+ T cells sorted from blood, taken in a trial of the OX40 agonist ivuxolimab. Receptor source: an adult with an advanced solid tumor such as melanoma, head and neck, liver or kidney cancer.

The chain is built from TRBV9 and TRBJ2-1; no reliable D call. The CDR3 length is 15 residues. CDR1 is SGDLS, CDR2 YYNGEE, per germline. The V and J ends lost 3 bases and 0 bases respectively, with 10 bases between them. The DNA for the CDR3 is TGTGCCAGCAGCGGGCGGTTCGGCTCCTACAATGAGCAGTTCTTC. Residues: CASSGRFGSYNEQFF.

This clone was seen a single time. A read error may produce the germline difference seen at one junction end. V is TRBV13 and J is TRBJ2-7, with D perhaps being TRBD1 or TRBD2 (6 bases each). The CDR3 runs 13 residues. The germline V gene has CDR1 PRHDT and CDR2 FYEKMQ (reference sequence). The CDR3: CASSLGGGPDCHF. DNA of the CDR3: TGTGCCAGCAGCTTAGGCGGGGGCCCGGACTGTCACTTC.

The CDR3 DNA is TGTGCCAGCAGCCTCGACAGCCACACAGATACGCAGTATTTT. This translates into CASSLDSHTDTQYF. The gene calls are TRBV9 and TRBJ2-3; perhaps TRBD1 as D (5 bases). Germline lookup yields CDR1 SGDLS and CDR2 YYNGEE. V shed 4 bases and J shed 2 bases, with 11 bases lying between them. The CDR3 totals 14 residues.

The chain carries TRBV30 and TRBJ2-7, with TRBD2 as a possible D gene (5 bases). Germline V lookup: CDR1 GTSNPN, CDR2 SVGIG (reference sequence). CDR3 length: 13 residues. V shed 0 bases and J shed 3 bases, with 9 bases lying between them. The CDR3 loop reads CAWSVLGGYEQYF. The CDR3 DNA is TGTGCCTGGAGTGTACTTGGAGGCTACGAGCAGTACTTC.

The V and J genes are TRBV19 and TRBJ2-1, with D maybe TRBD1 (6 bases). CDR1 and CDR2 from the germline V gene are LNHDA and SQIVND (reference sequence). The V and J ends lost 2 bases and 8 bases respectively, with 13 bases between them. The CDR3 is 14 residues long. The CDR3 region has the DNA TGTGCCAGTAGTATACGTGACAGGAGGTATGAGCAGTTCTTC. This translates into CASSIRDRRYEQFF.

The chain uses TRBV28 and TRBJ2-3; no reliable D call. This CDR3 has 14 residues. Germline V gene data show CDR1 as MDHEN and CDR2 as SYDVKM. V lost 5 bases, J lost 0 bases, and 9 bases lay in between. The CDR3 reads CASSRISSTDTQYF. The CDR3 DNA reads as TGTGCCAGCAGTAGAATCTCTAGCACAGATACGCAGTATTTT.

The CDR3 protein is CATSRGAGTEQYF. In DNA form, the CDR3 reads TGTGCCACCAGCAGAGGGGCGGGGACCGAGCAGTACTTC. This sequence joins TRBV15 and TRBJ2-7; tentative D call: TRBD2 (6 bases). Germline assignment: CDR1 LNHNV and CDR2 YYDKDF (reference sequence). Deletions cut 1 base from V and 6 bases from J, with 10 bases between. There are 13 residues in the CDR3.

The rearrangement links TRBV9 to TRBJ2-7; 8 bases agree with TRBD1. The CDR3 runs 15 residues. In germline, CDR1 is SGDLS, CDR2 YYNGEE. Unmatched junction bases numbered 6, after V lost 4 bases and J lost 0 bases. In nucleotides, the CDR3 is TGTGCCAGCAGCCCCTGGACAGGGAGCTCCTACGAGCAGTACTTC. It encodes CASSPWTGSSYEQYF.

The chain links TRBV9 to TRBJ2-7, with D perhaps given as TRBD1 or TRBD2 (6 bases each). The ends were cut back, 2 bases at V and 4 bases at J, with 13 bases in the middle. Germline CDR1 reads SGDLS; CDR2 reads YYNGEE. There are 14 residues in the CDR3. The CDR3 spells CASSVSGAEYEQYF. CDR3 DNA sequence: TGTGCCAGCAGCGTTTCGGGGGCGGAATACGAGCAGTACTTC.